One and the same sample provided the 9 T cell receptor beta chains below, sequenced in a study of blood T cell repertoires in COVID-19. The repertoire was sequenced with immunoSEQ multiplex PCR; TCRdb's copy has only in-frame clones and lacks some. The data show 80,000 to 90,000 clones, approximately 83% seen once. Sequenced material: peripheral blood. The receptors were gathered from a woman between 65 and 79 years old with acute or convalescent COVID-19.

This clone appeared once. The V call is TRBV5-1, the J call TRBJ1-1; D is possibly TRBD1 (6 bases). V was clipped by 0 bases and J by 6 bases, with 18 bases between them. The germline V gene encodes CDR1 SGHRS and CDR2 YFSETQ. This CDR3 has 16 amino acids. The CDR3 DNA reads TGCGCCAGCAGCTTGGTGTTTACCGACAGGTCCGCTGAAGCTTTCTTT. As protein: CASSLVFTDRSAEAFF.

V gene TRBV7-9 combines with J gene TRBJ2-1; D is unclear. Trimming removed 4 bases at V and 0 bases at J, with 13 bases between. Germline assignment: CDR1 SEHNR and CDR2 FQNEAQ (reference sequence). This CDR3 spans 16 amino acids. CDR3: CASSSSRSSSYNEQFF. The CDR3 DNA sequence: TGTGCCAGCAGCTCGAGTCGTTCGAGCTCCTACAATGAGCAGTTCTTC. Combining the CDR3 with reference TRBV7-9 and TRBJ2-1 gives the whole variable domain DTGVSQNPRHKITKRGQNVTFRCDPISEHNRLYWYRQTLGQGPEFLTYFQNEAQLEKSRLLSDRFSAERPKGSFSTLEIQRTEQGDSAMYLCASSSSRSSSYNEQFFGPGTRLTVL.

This rearrangement joins TRBV28 to TRBJ1-2, with 12 positions matching TRBD1. V lost 4 bases, J lost 4 bases, and 4 bases stayed unmatched. Germline CDR1 and CDR2: MDHEN and SYDVKM. This CDR3 spans 15 amino acids. CDR3 nucleotides: TGTGCCAGCAGTTCCGGGACAGGGGGCCTCTATGGCTACACCTTC. As protein: CASSSGTGGLYGYTF.

The chain combines TRBV7-9 with TRBJ1-1, with D unresolved. The CDR3 is 13 amino acids. Germline-derived CDR1 and CDR2 are SEHNR and FQNEAQ (reference sequence). Deletions cut 2 bases from V and 3 bases from J, with 7 bases between. CDR3 coding DNA: TGTGCCAGCAGCTTAACTGCCGACACTGAAGCTTTCTTT. Translating gives CASSLTADTEAFF. The full variable domain, completed using reference TRBV7-9 and TRBJ1-1, is DTGVSQNPRHKITKRGQNVTFRCDPISEHNRLYWYRQTLGQGPEFLTYFQNEAQLEKSRLLSDRFSAERPKGSFSTLEIQRTEQGDSAMYLCASSLTADTEAFFGQGTRLTVV.

There are a few counts of this clone. The chain is built from TRBV24-1 and TRBJ2-1; possible D gene TRBD1, 6 bases. Looked up from germline, CDR1 is KGHDR and CDR2 is SFDVKD. CDR3 size: 14 residues. The V end lost 12 bases, the J end lost 3 bases, and 17 bases lay between the germline ends. CDR3 amino acids: CAPAVRGYYNEQFF. For the CDR3, the DNA is TGTGCCCCCGCTGTAAGGGGGTACTACAATGAGCAGTTCTTC.

The rearrangement links TRBV11-2 to TRBJ1-1; D unresolved. The CDR3 loop spans 14 amino acids. Germline V gene sequence: CDR1 SGHAT, CDR2 FQNNGV. Trimming removed 5 bases from V and 4 bases from J, with 14 bases in between. DNA of the CDR3: TGTGCCAGCAGCGCTACCCAAGGAGGCACTGAAGCTTTCTTT. It translates to CASSATQGGTEAFF. Full variable domain (outside the CDR3, taken from reference TRBV11-2 and TRBJ1-1): EAGVAQSPRYKIIEKRQSVAFWCNPISGHATLYWYQQILGQGPKLLIQFQNNGVVDDSQLPKDRFSAERLKGVDSTLKIQPAKLEDSAVYLCASSATQGGTEAFFGQGTRLTVV.

As DNA, the CDR3 is TGTGCCAGCTCACCCCTCTCCTCCTTGAACACTGAAGCTTTCTTT. Its translation: CASSPLSSLNTEAFF. The gene calls are TRBV18 and TRBJ1-1; D call uncertain. Between the trimmed V and J ends, which lost 3 bases and 0 bases, there was a span of 11 bases. Per the germline V gene, CDR1 is KGHSH and CDR2 is LQKENI. The CDR3 extends over 15 amino acids.

This clone was detected only once. V usage is TRBV27 and J usage is TRBJ1-5; a possible D gene is TRBD1 (5 bases). This CDR3 is built from 18 residues. Per germline, CDR1 MNHEY and CDR2 SMNVEV (reference sequence). Trimming cost V 1 base and J 6 bases, with 22 bases left between them. CDR3 in amino acids: CASSLLRSGQLGGQPQHF. The CDR3 nucleotides read TGTGCCAGCAGTTTATTACGTTCCGGCCAGTTGGGGGGTCAGCCCCAGCATTTT.

The genes are TRBV30 and TRBJ1-4; no clear D. CDR1 GTSNPN and CDR2 SVGIG come from the germline V gene (reference sequence). The CDR3 loop spans 15 amino acids. The germline V and J ends were trimmed by 3 bases and 4 bases, with 15 bases remaining between them. The CDR3 DNA reads TGTGCCTGGAGCGGAGGGATTCAGAATAATGAAAAACTGTTTTTT. This encodes CAWSGGIQNNEKLFF.